These T cell receptor beta chains were read from a single sample in a study of cytomegalovirus exposure and HLA in healthy donors. TCRdb keeps only in-frame clones here, not all; method: immunoSEQ multiplex PCR. The table lists 150,000 to 250,000 clones, approximately 85% of them singletons. The source material was PBMCs. The receptors here all came from a woman aged 45-60 years in good health and CMV-seronegative. CDR3s include the opening cysteine and the closing phenylalanine or tryptophan. A D gene is named only where the DNA matches it firmly. For some rows the clone size is stated as once, few or many, or as a class when expanded; others skip it.

v_call: TRBV5-4; d_call: TRBD1; clone_size: once; j_call: TRBJ2-7; cdr3_aa: CASSWGGTGDLEQYF; cdr3_nt: TGTGCCAGCAGCTGGGGGGGGACAGGGGATCTCGAGCAGTACTTC
v_call: TRBV6-1; d_call: .; clone_size: .; j_call: TRBJ2-7; cdr3_aa: CASSEGIRVEQYF; cdr3_nt: TGTGCCAGCAGTGAAGGTATACGGGTCGAGCAGTACTTC
v_call: TRBV27; d_call: TRBD1; clone_size: .; j_call: TRBJ1-5; cdr3_aa: CASSLKADRVGQPQHF; cdr3_nt: TGTGCCAGCAGCCTAAAGGCCGACAGGGTGGGTCAGCCCCAGCATTTT
v_call: TRBV18; d_call: TRBD1; clone_size: .; j_call: TRBJ2-2; cdr3_aa: CASSPYPGQVDANTGELFF; cdr3_nt: TGTGCCAGCTCACCTTATCCGGGACAGGTGGACGCGAACACCGGGGAGCTGTTTTTT
v_call: TRBV9; d_call: TRBD1; clone_size: .; j_call: TRBJ1-5; cdr3_aa: CASSGGTGGGNQPQHF; cdr3_nt: TGTGCCAGCAGCGGGGGGACAGGGGGCGGCAATCAGCCCCAGCATTTT
v_call: TRBV6-6; d_call: .; clone_size: .; j_call: TRBJ1-1; cdr3_aa: CASTSTVSGGAEAFF; cdr3_nt: TGTGCCAGCACTTCGACAGTCTCGGGGGGCGCTGAAGCTTTCTTT
v_call: TRBV6-6; d_call: TRBD1; clone_size: .; j_call: TRBJ2-7; cdr3_aa: CASSYSGQGRYEQYF; cdr3_nt: TGTGCCAGCAGTTATTCAGGACAGGGCAGGTACGAGCAGTACTTC
v_call: TRBV30; d_call: TRBD1; clone_size: .; j_call: TRBJ1-2; cdr3_aa: CAWSPLGQGARHGYTF; cdr3_nt: TGTGCCTGGAGTCCTCTGGGACAGGGCGCAAGGCATGGCTACACCTTC
v_call: TRBV30; d_call: .; clone_size: .; j_call: TRBJ1-1; cdr3_aa: CAWTLELNTEAFF; cdr3_nt: TGTGCCTGGACCCTGGAGCTTAACACTGAAGCTTTCTTT
v_call: TRBV6-6; d_call: TRBD1; clone_size: .; j_call: TRBJ2-7; cdr3_aa: CASRPGTGGYEQYF; cdr3_nt: TGTGCCAGCAGACCCGGGACAGGGGGCTACGAGCAGTACTTC
v_call: TRBV5-1; d_call: TRBD2; clone_size: .; j_call: TRBJ2-2; cdr3_aa: CASSFLAGVGTGELFF; cdr3_nt: TGCGCCAGCAGCTTCCTAGCGGGAGTCGGTACCGGGGAGCTGTTTTTT
v_call: TRBV21-1; d_call: .; clone_size: .; j_call: TRBJ2-6; cdr3_aa: CASSKATVIWTGGSGANVLTF; cdr3_nt: TGTGCCAGCAGCAAAGCAACGGTTATATGGACAGGGGGGTCTGGGGCCAACGTCCTGACTTTC
v_call: TRBV18; d_call: TRBD2; clone_size: .; j_call: TRBJ2-3; cdr3_aa: CASSPLDGTSGSFTQYF; cdr3_nt: TGTGCCAGCTCACCCCTGGACGGGACTAGCGGGAGTTTTACGCAGTATTTT
v_call: TRBV5-6; d_call: TRBD1; clone_size: .; j_call: TRBJ2-7; cdr3_aa: CASSSTGGSRHEQYF; cdr3_nt: TGTGCCAGCAGCAGTACAGGGGGCAGTCGACACGAGCAGTACTTC
v_call: TRBV5-5; d_call: .; clone_size: .; j_call: TRBJ2-6; cdr3_aa: CASSLASSGANVLTF; cdr3_nt: TGTGCCAGCAGCTTGGCCTCCTCTGGGGCCAACGTCCTGACTTTC
v_call: TRBV7-8; d_call: .; clone_size: .; j_call: TRBJ2-1; cdr3_aa: CASSLGPFYNEQFF; cdr3_nt: TGTGCCAGCAGCTTAGGTCCGTTCTACAATGAGCAGTTCTTC
v_call: TRBV5-1; d_call: TRBD1; clone_size: once; j_call: TRBJ2-1; cdr3_aa: CASSPPGQARNEQFF; cdr3_nt: TGCGCCAGCAGCCCCCCGGGACAGGCGCGCAATGAGCAGTTCTTC
v_call: TRBV27; d_call: .; clone_size: .; j_call: TRBJ2-1; cdr3_aa: CASSHSTEGLQFF; cdr3_nt: TGTGCCAGCAGTCACTCAACGGAGGGGTTACAGTTCTTC
v_call: TRBV27; d_call: TRBD1; clone_size: .; j_call: TRBJ1-4; cdr3_aa: CASSFSGGPNEKLFF; cdr3_nt: TGTGCCAGCAGTTTCTCAGGGGGACCTAATGAAAAACTGTTTTTT
v_call: TRBV7-9; d_call: TRBD2; clone_size: .; j_call: TRBJ2-1; cdr3_aa: CSSSLGLAGGIEQFF; cdr3_nt: TGTTCCAGCAGCTTAGGACTAGCGGGAGGAATTGAGCAGTTCTTC
v_call: TRBV30; d_call: .; clone_size: .; j_call: TRBJ2-5; cdr3_aa: CAWSNTGKVGETQYF; cdr3_nt: TGTGCCTGGAGTAACACGGGGAAAGTGGGGGAGACCCAGTACTTC
v_call: TRBV7-9; d_call: TRBD2; clone_size: .; j_call: TRBJ2-1; cdr3_aa: CASSLGTSGSEQFF; cdr3_nt: TGTGCCAGCAGCTTAGGGACTAGCGGATCGGAGCAGTTCTTC
v_call: TRBV4-1; d_call: TRBD1; clone_size: .; j_call: TRBJ2-2; cdr3_aa: CASSQDWLKGDSGYTGELFF; cdr3_nt: TGCGCCAGCAGCCAAGATTGGTTGAAAGGGGACAGCGGTTACACCGGGGAGCTGTTTTTT
v_call: TRBV10-3; d_call: .; clone_size: .; j_call: TRBJ2-4; cdr3_aa: CAISERYGAGSKNIQYF; cdr3_nt: TGTGCCATCAGTGAAAGATATGGGGCAGGGTCCAAAAACATTCAGTACTTC
v_call: TRBV20-1; d_call: .; clone_size: .; j_call: TRBJ1-1; cdr3_aa: CSAWEDTEAFF; cdr3_nt: TGCAGTGCGTGGGAGGACACTGAAGCTTTCTTT
v_call: TRBV29-1; d_call: .; clone_size: .; j_call: TRBJ1-2; cdr3_aa: CSVEDVNYGYTF; cdr3_nt: TGCAGCGTTGAAGACGTTAACTATGGCTACACCTTC
v_call: TRBV9; d_call: .; clone_size: .; j_call: TRBJ2-3; cdr3_aa: CASSVGPSPDTQYF; cdr3_nt: TGTGCCAGCAGCGTAGGGCCCTCCCCAGATACGCAGTATTTT
v_call: TRBV7-9; d_call: TRBD2; clone_size: .; j_call: TRBJ2-7; cdr3_aa: CASSLSSGRIHEQYF; cdr3_nt: TGTGCCAGCAGCTTATCTAGCGGTAGGATCCACGAGCAGTACTTC
v_call: TRBV9; d_call: .; clone_size: once; j_call: TRBJ2-7; cdr3_aa: CASSGLSYEQYF; cdr3_nt: TGTGCCAGCAGCGGACTATCCTACGAGCAGTACTTC
v_call: TRBV6-5; d_call: .; clone_size: .; j_call: TRBJ2-7; cdr3_aa: CATLTVRKSYEQYF; cdr3_nt: TGTGCCACCTTGACAGTCCGTAAGAGCTACGAGCAGTACTTC
v_call: TRBV29-1; d_call: .; clone_size: .; j_call: TRBJ2-7; cdr3_aa: CSVEGTVAPYEQYF; cdr3_nt: TGCAGCGTTGAAGGGACAGTGGCTCCCTACGAGCAGTACTTC
v_call: TRBV30; d_call: .; clone_size: .; j_call: TRBJ2-3; cdr3_aa: CAWRGTFPTDTQYF; cdr3_nt: TGTGCCTGGAGGGGGACATTCCCCACAGATACGCAGTATTTT